This TCR beta chain was found in a study of graft-versus-host responses after intestinal transplantation. Study-level results: Subjects displaying graft-donor T cell macrochimerism possessed elevated graft-versus-host to host-versus-graft clonal ratios inside allografts.

Clones were sequenced by immunoSEQ multiplex PCR, and TCRdb holds only the in-frame ones, with some missing. The sample carries approximately 110,000 clones, around nine tenths recorded once. In regard to this clone: As yet, its antigen is unknown.

Trimming cost V 1 base and J 8 bases, with 11 bases left between them. CDR1 and CDR2 (germline): MDHEN, SYDVKM. The CDR3 contains 14 residues. V is TRBV28 and J is TRBJ1-4; D is perhaps TRBD1 (5 bases). This clonotype was sampled from a human donor who was the organ donor for an intestinal transplant. Sequences were derived from unstimulated CD4+ T cells sorted from spleen or lymph node cells, sampled before transplant. The CDR3 region is CASSLYGAGEKLFF. The CDR3 nucleotides read TGTGCCAGCAGTTTATATGGGGCAGGGGAAAAACTGTTTTTT.